This record looks at one TCR beta chain sequence and its context. The data derive from a study of T cell responses to AZD1222 COVID-19 vaccine. Sequencing was performed with immunoSEQ multiplex PCR; in TCRdb, only in-frame clones are kept and a portion is missing. The sample holds under 150,000 clones, roughly 82% seen once. CDR1 and CDR2 (germline): LGHDT, YNNKEL (reference sequence). V lost 4 bases, J lost 7 bases, and 13 bases lay in between. The CDR3 sequence is 14 residues long. The origin of this receptor is an adult who received the AZD1222 COVID-19 vaccine. Sequenced here: peripheral blood, sampled 28 days after the second AZD1222 dose. The chain employs TRBV3-1 (or the pseudogene TRBV3-2) and TRBJ1-4; D unclear. The CDR3: CASSRGHLGEKLFF. DNA of the CDR3: TGTGCCAGCAGCCGCGGCCATCTGGGTGAAAAACTGTTTTTT.